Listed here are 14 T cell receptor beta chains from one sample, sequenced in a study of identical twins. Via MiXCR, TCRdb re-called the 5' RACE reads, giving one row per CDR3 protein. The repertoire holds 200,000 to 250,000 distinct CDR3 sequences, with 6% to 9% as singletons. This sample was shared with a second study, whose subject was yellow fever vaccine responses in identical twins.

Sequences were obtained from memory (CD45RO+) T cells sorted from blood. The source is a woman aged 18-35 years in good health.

CDR3 sequence (DNA): TGTGCCAGCACCCTCGAGGTTTTGAGCCCAGATACGCAGTATTTT. Its translation: CASTLEVLSPDTQYF. The chain combines TRBV7-9 with TRBJ2-3; D remains unclear. Per the germline V gene, CDR1 is SEHNR and CDR2 is FQNEAQ (reference sequence). Trimming removed 7 bases from V and 4 bases from J, with 18 bases in between. The CDR3 length is 15 residues. Complete variable domain (other parts from reference TRBV7-9 and TRBJ2-3): DTGVSQNPRHKITKRGQNVTFRCDPISEHNRLYWYRQTLGQGPEFLTYFQNEAQLEKSRLLSDRFSAERPKGSFSTLEIQRTEQGDSAMYLCASTLEVLSPDTQYFGPGTRLTVL.

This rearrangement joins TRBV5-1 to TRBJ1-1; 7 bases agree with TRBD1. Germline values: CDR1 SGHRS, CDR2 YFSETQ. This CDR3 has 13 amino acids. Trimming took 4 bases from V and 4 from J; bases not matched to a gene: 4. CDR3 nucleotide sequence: TGCGCCAGCAGCCTGACAGGGCCCACTGAAGCTTTCTTT. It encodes CASSLTGPTEAFF.

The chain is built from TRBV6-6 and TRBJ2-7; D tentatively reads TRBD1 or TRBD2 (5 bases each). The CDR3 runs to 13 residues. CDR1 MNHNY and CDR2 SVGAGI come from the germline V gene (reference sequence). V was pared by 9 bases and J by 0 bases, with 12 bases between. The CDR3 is CASTGRASYEQYF. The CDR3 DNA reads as TGTGCCAGTACGGGACGGGCCTCCTACGAGCAGTACTTC.

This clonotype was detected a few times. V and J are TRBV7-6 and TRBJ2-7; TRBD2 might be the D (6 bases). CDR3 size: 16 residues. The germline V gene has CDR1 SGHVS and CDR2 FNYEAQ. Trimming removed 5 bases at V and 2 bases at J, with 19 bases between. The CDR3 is CASSRGSGGSPYEQYF. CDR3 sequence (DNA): TGTGCCAGCAGCCGGGGGTCTGGGGGTAGCCCCTACGAGCAGTACTTC.

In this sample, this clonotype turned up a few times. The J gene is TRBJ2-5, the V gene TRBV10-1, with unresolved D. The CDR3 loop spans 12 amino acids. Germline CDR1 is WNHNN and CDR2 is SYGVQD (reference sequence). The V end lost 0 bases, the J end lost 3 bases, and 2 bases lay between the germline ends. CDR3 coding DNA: TGCGCCAGCAGTGAGTCTGAAGAGACCCAGTACTTC. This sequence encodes CASSESEETQYF.

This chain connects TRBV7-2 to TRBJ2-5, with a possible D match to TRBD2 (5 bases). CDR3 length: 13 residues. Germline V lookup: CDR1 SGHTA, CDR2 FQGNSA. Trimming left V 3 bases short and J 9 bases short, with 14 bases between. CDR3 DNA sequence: TGTGCCAGCAGCTTGATCCCCGCCGGGGCCCAGTACTTC. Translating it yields CASSLIPAGAQYF.

DNA for the CDR3: TGCGCCAGCCGTGCTGAGGGGACAGGATTCACCGGGGAGCTGTTTTTT. Amino acid sequence: CASRAEGTGFTGELFF. The J gene is TRBJ2-2, the V gene TRBV5-1, with 8 bases that match TRBD1. CDR3 size: 16 residues. CDR1 and CDR2 (germline): SGHRS, YFSETQ. Trimming removed 7 bases from V and 4 bases from J; junction bases left unmatched: 12.

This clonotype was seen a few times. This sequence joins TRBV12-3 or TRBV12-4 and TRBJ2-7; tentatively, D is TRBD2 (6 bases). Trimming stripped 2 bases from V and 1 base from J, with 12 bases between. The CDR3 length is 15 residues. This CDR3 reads CASSLSGAGSYEQYF. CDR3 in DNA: TGTGCCAGCAGTTTAAGCGGCGCGGGGTCCTACGAGCAGTACTTC.

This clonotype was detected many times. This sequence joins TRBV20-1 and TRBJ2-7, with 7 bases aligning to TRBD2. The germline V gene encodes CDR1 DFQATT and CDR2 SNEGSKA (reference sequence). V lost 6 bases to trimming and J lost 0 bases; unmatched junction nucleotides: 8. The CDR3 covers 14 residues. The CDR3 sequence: CSALRGGSSYEQYF. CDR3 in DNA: TGCAGTGCCCTAAGGGGCGGGAGCTCCTACGAGCAGTACTTC.

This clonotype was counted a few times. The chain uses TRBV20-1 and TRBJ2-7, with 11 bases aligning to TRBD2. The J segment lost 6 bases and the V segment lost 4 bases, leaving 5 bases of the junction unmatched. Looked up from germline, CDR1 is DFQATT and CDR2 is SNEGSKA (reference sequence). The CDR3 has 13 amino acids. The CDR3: CSATLAGVREQYF. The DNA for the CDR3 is TGCAGTGCTACACTAGCGGGGGTCCGCGAGCAGTACTTC.

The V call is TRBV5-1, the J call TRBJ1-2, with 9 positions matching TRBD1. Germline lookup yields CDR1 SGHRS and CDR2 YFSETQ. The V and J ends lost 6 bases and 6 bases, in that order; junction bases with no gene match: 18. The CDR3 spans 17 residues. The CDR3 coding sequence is TGCGCCAGCACCCTAGGCGGTACAGGGGGCCTCAAGGATGGCTACACCTTC. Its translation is CASTLGGTGGLKDGYTF. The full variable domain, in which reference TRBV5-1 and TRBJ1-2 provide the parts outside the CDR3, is KAGVTQTPRYLIKTRGQQVTLSCSPISGHRSVSWYQQTPGQGLQFLFEYFSETQRNKGNFPGRFSGRQFSNSRSEMNVSTLELGDSALYLCASTLGGTGGLKDGYTFGSGTRLTVV.

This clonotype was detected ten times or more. CDR3 amino acids: CASSQDYQPDTQYF. The CDR3 nucleotides are TGCGCCAGCAGCCAAGATTACCAACCCGATACGCAGTATTTT. This chain uses TRBV4-3 with TRBJ2-3; D unclear. CDR1 is LGHNA and CDR2 is YSLEER in the germline V gene. Between the trimmed V and J ends, which lost 0 bases and 6 bases, there was a span of 10 bases. The CDR3 spans 14 residues.

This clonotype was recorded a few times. CDR3 loop: CASKAGSLNTGELFF. CDR3 DNA sequence: TGTGCCAGCAAAGCGGGGTCACTGAACACCGGGGAGCTGTTTTTT. V usage is TRBV2 and J usage is TRBJ2-2, with TRBD2 matching over 7 bases. Per germline, CDR1 SNHLY and CDR2 FYNNEI. The CDR3 runs to 15 residues. V dropped 7 bases and J dropped 1; count of bases not matched to a gene: 6.

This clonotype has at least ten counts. The CDR3 is CASSQSGQGAGTEAFF. The CDR3 coding sequence is TGTGCCAGCAGCCAATCGGGTCAGGGGGCAGGCACTGAAGCTTTCTTT. This chain links TRBV4-2 with TRBJ1-1; 8 bases match TRBD1. Germline trimming cut 2 bases from V and 4 bases from J; bases unmatched to any gene: 9. Germline CDR1 and CDR2: LGHNA and YNFKEQ. The CDR3 consists of 16 residues.